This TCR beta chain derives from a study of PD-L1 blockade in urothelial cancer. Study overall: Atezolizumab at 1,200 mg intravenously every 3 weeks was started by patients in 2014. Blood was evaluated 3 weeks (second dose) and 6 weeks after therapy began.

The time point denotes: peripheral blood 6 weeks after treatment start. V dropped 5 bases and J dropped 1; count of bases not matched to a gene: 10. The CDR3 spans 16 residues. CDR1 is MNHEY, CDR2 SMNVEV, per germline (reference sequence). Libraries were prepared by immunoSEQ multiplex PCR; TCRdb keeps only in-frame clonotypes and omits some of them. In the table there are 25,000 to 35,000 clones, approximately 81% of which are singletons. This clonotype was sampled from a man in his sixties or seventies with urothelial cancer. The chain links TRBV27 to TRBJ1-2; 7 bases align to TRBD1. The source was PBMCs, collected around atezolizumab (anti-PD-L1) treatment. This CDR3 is CASSPLNRGSNYGYTF. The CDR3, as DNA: TGTGCCAGCAGTCCCCTCAACAGGGGCAGTAACTATGGCTACACCTTC.